This T cell receptor beta chain stems from a study of CD8 T cells in Susac syndrome. As regards this clonotype: Antigen unknown.

Sequencing of TCR beta drew on CD8+ and CD4+ T cells from blood. Reverse transcription of about 0.45 to 1 ug RNA used random hexamers. TCRdb re-called the immunoSEQ multiplex PCR reads with MiXCR, one entry per CDR3 protein. The table records fewer than 200,000 distinct CDR3 sequences, about 93% of them present only once. Regarding the study as a whole: An acknowledgment was made by the study that its TCR sequencing and HLA analysis involved relatively few individuals.

Source material: CD4+ T cells from PBMCs. This clonotype originated in a human donor in good health.

CDR3 in DNA: TGCGCCAGCAGCCAAGGACGGCGTAACACTGAAGCTTTCTTT. Protein sequence: CASSQGRRNTEAFF. The chain recombines TRBV4-1 with TRBJ1-1; D ambiguous. Trimming removed 1 base from V and 2 bases from J, with 8 bases in between. Germline loops: CDR1 MGHRA, CDR2 YSYEKL. This CDR3 is built from 14 residues.